The 5 T cell receptor beta chains reported below all come from one sample, sequenced in a study of blood T cell repertoires in COVID-19. The data were produced by immunoSEQ multiplex PCR, yet TCRdb's version contains in-frame clones alone and is incomplete. This sample yields about 280,000 clones, of which approximately 91% are seen a single time; roughly 0.92% belongs to the top ten. Sequencing was performed on peripheral blood. These TCRs come from a middle-aged woman who had recovered from COVID-19.

This chain uses TRBV10-3 with TRBJ1-1; TRBD1 matches at 7 bases. Germline V gene lookup returns CDR1 ENHRY and CDR2 SYGVKD. There are 17 residues in the CDR3. V dropped 5 bases and J dropped 4; count of bases not matched to a gene: 16. In nucleotides, the CDR3 is TGTGCCATCAGTAATGACAGGGTAACGTTGTCTAGCACTGAAGCTTTCTTT. It translates to CAISNDRVTLSSTEAFF.

Here the CDR3 DNA reads TGTGCCAGCATGGAAGCTTCCGGGGGAACGCAGTATTTT. Translated, it gives CASMEASGGTQYF. This chain joins TRBV2 and TRBJ2-3, with D perhaps matching TRBD2 (6 bases). Trimming took off 7 bases at V and 9 bases at J, with 17 bases between the two ends. This CDR3 has 13 residues. The germline V gene encodes CDR1 SNHLY and CDR2 FYNNEI.

The rearrangement links TRBV10-3 to TRBJ1-1; TRBD1 might be the D (6 bases). CDR3 length equals 16 residues. Trimming shortened V by 4 bases and J by 0 bases, and 15 bases separated the two germline ends. From germline, CDR1 is ENHRY and CDR2 SYGVKD. Written as DNA, the CDR3 is TGTGCCATCAGTGCGACCCAGACAGGAATGAACACTGAAGCTTTCTTT. As protein: CAISATQTGMNTEAFF.

The chain employs TRBV10-3 and TRBJ2-3, with D possibly TRBD2 on 6 matching bases. The CDR3 has 16 residues. Germline V gene lookup returns CDR1 ENHRY and CDR2 SYGVKD. V lost 5 bases, J lost 0 bases, and 15 bases lay in between. The CDR3 is CAISSGFRSSTDTQYF. DNA for the CDR3: TGTGCCATCAGTAGCGGGTTCCGATCTAGCACAGATACGCAGTATTTT.

The chain employs TRBV10-3 and TRBJ2-7, with D perhaps matching TRBD1 (6 bases). Trimming stripped 3 bases from V and 6 bases from J, with 18 bases between. The CDR3 is made up of 15 amino acids. CDR1 and CDR2 (germline): ENHRY, SYGVKD. The CDR3 bases are TGTGCCATCAGTGACTCGGTGCAGGGCAGGGGCGAGCAGTACTTC. Its protein product is CAISDSVQGRGEQYF.